The 10 T cell receptor beta chains given below trace back to one sample, sequenced in a study of blood T cell repertoires in COVID-19. Sequencing used immunoSEQ multiplex PCR; TCRdb keeps in-frame clones, though not all of them. The table records around 250,000 clones, approximately 85% of them present only once. The sequencing input was PBMCs or T cells enriched from blood (not recorded which). Receptors originate from a woman between 50 and 59 years old with acute COVID-19.

This clone was picked up one time. The CDR3 DNA follows: TGTGCCAGCAGCTTAGGTGGGGGGGCCAATGAGCAGTTCTTC. Translated: CASSLGGGANEQFF. The V and J genes are TRBV13 and TRBJ2-1; D is perhaps TRBD2 (7 bases). The CDR3 covers 14 residues. Trimming pared 0 bases from V and 6 bases from J, leaving 9 bases between. Germline V lookup: CDR1 PRHDT, CDR2 FYEKMQ (reference sequence).

This chain connects TRBV6-5 to TRBJ1-2, with TRBD1 matching over 10 bases. CDR3 length equals 14 residues. CDR1 and CDR2 (germline): MNHEY, SVGAGI. The V and J ends lost 7 bases and 6 bases, in that order; junction bases with no gene match: 8. CDR3 nucleotide sequence: TGTGCCAGCAATCCGGGACAGGGGATCCATGGCTACACCTTC. Its protein product is CASNPGQGIHGYTF.

This clone has only a few counts. The gene calls are TRBV7-8 and TRBJ1-3; D gene unclear. CDR1 is SGHVS, CDR2 FQNEAQ, per germline. This CDR3 spans 15 amino acids. The V end lost 5 bases, the J end lost 0 bases, and 11 bases lay between the germline ends. CDR3 amino acids: CASSGESNSGNTIYF. Written as DNA, the CDR3 is TGTGCCAGCAGCGGAGAGAGTAACTCTGGAAACACCATATATTTT.

This clone came up a few times. This may be a read error, as it is one base from a much larger clone. This same CDR3 is encoded by further DNA sequences in the sample. The gene calls are TRBV6-5 and TRBJ1-5; maybe TRBD1 (6 bases). Trimming shortened V by 0 bases and J by 2 bases, and 8 bases separated the two germline ends. Germline V gene sequence: CDR1 MNHEY, CDR2 SVGAGI. The CDR3 is 15 amino acids. The CDR3: CASSYSRTGNQPQHF. The CDR3 bases are TGTGCCAGCAGTTACTCCCGGACAGGCAATCAGCCCCAGCATTTT.

This clone has more than one count but fewer than ten. The chain carries TRBV12-3 or TRBV12-4 and TRBJ1-2; D is ambiguous. The CDR3 consists of 12 residues. Trimming pared 7 bases from V and 3 bases from J, leaving 9 bases between. CDR3 loop: CASKGGYYGYTF. The CDR3, as DNA: TGTGCCAGCAAGGGCGGGTACTATGGCTACACCTTC.

The CDR3 DNA is TGTGCCAGTAGTATACAGGCAACTAATGAAAAACTGTTTTTT. Protein product: CASSIQATNEKLFF. This chain links TRBV19 with TRBJ1-4; unclear D gene. CDR3 length: 14 residues. The V gene lost 2 bases and the J gene lost 0 bases, with 4 bases spanning the gap. From germline, CDR1 is LNHDA and CDR2 SQIVND (reference sequence).

The chain combines TRBV7-2 with TRBJ1-1, with TRBD1 as a possible D gene (6 bases). Germline values: CDR1 SGHTA, CDR2 FQGNSA. The CDR3 spans 11 residues. V lost 5 bases, J lost 11 bases, and 12 bases lay in between. This chain's CDR3 is CASSNTGSAFF. CDR3 coding DNA: TGTGCCAGCAGCAATACAGGGTCCGCTTTCTTT.

The rearrangement uses TRBV11-2 and TRBJ1-6; no definite D call. CDR1 SGHAT and CDR2 FQNNGV come from the germline V gene. This CDR3 region has 19 residues. Trimming cost V 0 bases and J 0 bases, with 15 bases left between them. The CDR3 DNA follows: TGTGCCAGCAGCTTAGACTTCGGCATGGGGAGCTCCTATAATTCACCCCTCCACTTT. It is translated as CASSLDFGMGSSYNSPLHF.

Written as DNA, the CDR3 is TGTGCCAGCAGCTTAGATAAGCGGGGCACAGATACGCAGTATTTT. Protein sequence: CASSLDKRGTDTQYF. The genes are TRBV11-1 and TRBJ2-3, with a tentative D call TRBD2 (6 bases). This CDR3 is built from 15 residues. Germline V gene lookup returns CDR1 SGHAT and CDR2 FQDESV (reference sequence). With 1 base removed from V and 1 base from J, the gap between germline ends came to 9 bases.

The chain uses TRBV7-6 and TRBJ2-1; D is possibly TRBD1 (6 bases). Looked up from germline, CDR1 is SGHVS and CDR2 is FNYEAQ. The CDR3 has 15 residues. V was clipped by 4 bases and J by 0 bases, with 10 bases between them. The CDR3 DNA reads as TGTGCCAGCAGCTCCACAGGGTACTCCTACAATGAGCAGTTCTTC. As protein: CASSSTGYSYNEQFF.